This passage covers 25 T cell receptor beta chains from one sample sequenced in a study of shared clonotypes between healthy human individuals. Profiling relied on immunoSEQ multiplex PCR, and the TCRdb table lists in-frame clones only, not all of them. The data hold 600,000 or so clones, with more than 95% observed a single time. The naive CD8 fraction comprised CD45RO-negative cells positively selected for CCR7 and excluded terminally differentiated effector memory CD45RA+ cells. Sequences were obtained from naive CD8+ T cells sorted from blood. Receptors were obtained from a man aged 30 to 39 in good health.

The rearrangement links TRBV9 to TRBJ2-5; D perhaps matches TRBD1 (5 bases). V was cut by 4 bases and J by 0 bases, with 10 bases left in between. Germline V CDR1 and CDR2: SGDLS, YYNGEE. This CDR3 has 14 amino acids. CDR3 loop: CASSPPGNQETQYF. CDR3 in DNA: TGTGCCAGCAGCCCACCAGGGAACCAAGAGACCCAGTACTTC.

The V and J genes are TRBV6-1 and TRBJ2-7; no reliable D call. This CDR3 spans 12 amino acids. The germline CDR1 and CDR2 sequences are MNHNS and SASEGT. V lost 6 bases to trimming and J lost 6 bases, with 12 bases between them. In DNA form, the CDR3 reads TGTGCCAGCAGCCCGCGCACCCTCGAGCAGTACTTC. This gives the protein CASSPRTLEQYF.

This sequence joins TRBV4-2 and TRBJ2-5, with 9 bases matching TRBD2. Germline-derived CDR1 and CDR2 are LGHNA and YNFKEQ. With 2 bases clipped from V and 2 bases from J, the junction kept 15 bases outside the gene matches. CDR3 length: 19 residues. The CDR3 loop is CASSQSGASGTLPQETQYF. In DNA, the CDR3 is TGTGCCAGCAGCCAATCGGGGGCTAGCGGGACCTTGCCGCAAGAGACCCAGTACTTC.

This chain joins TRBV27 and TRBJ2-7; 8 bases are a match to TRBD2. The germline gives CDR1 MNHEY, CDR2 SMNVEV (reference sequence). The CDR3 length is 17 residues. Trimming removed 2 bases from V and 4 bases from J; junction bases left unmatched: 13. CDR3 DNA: TGTGCCAGCAGTTTAACCCGGGTCGGGGGGGTGATGTACGAGCAGTACTTC. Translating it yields CASSLTRVGGVMYEQYF.

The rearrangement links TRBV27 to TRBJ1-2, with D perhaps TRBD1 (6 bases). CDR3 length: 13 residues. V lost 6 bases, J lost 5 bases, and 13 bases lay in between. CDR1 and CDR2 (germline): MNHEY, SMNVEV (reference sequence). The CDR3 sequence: CASSPDSPYGYTF. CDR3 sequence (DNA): TGTGCCAGCAGCCCGGACAGCCCATATGGCTACACCTTC.

DNA for the CDR3: TGTGCCAGCAGCTTGGGGCCTAGCGGGCAGGGCACAGATACGCAGTATTTT. Its translation: CASSLGPSGQGTDTQYF. J is TRBJ2-3 and V is TRBV5-4; TRBD2 matches at 8 bases. Trimming removed 0 bases from V and 1 base from J; junction bases left unmatched: 7. The CDR3 is made up of 17 amino acids. Germline CDR1 SGHNT, CDR2 YYREEE (reference sequence).

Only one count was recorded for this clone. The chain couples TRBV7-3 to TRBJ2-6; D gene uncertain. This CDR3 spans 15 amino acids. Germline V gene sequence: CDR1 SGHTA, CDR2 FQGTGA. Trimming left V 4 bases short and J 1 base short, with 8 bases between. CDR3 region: CASSSGFSGANVLTF. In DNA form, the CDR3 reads TGTGCCAGCAGCTCCGGATTTTCTGGGGCCAACGTCCTGACTTTC.

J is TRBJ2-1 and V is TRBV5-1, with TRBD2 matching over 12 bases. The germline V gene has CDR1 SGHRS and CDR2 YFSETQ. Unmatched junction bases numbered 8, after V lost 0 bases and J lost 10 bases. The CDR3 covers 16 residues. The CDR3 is CASSLETSGSASEQFF. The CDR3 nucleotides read TGCGCCAGCAGCTTGGAGACTAGCGGGAGCGCGTCGGAGCAGTTCTTC. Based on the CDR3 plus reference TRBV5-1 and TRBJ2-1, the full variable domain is KAGVTQTPRYLIKTRGQQVTLSCSPISGHRSVSWYQQTPGQGLQFLFEYFSETQRNKGNFPGRFSGRQFSNSRSEMNVSTLELGDSALYLCASSLETSGSASEQFFGPGTRLTVL.

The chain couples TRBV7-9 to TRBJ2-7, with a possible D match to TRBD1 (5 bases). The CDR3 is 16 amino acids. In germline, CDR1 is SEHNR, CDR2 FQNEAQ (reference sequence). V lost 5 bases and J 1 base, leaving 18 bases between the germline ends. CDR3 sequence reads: CASSPAKGMKSYEQYF. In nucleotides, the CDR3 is TGTGCCAGCAGCCCGGCTAAGGGGATGAAATCCTACGAGCAGTACTTC.

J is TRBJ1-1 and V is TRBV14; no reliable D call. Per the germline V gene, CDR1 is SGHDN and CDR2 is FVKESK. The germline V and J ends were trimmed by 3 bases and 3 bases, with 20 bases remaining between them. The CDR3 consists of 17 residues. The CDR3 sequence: CASSQTAEVGLDTEAFF. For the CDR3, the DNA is TGTGCCAGCAGCCAGACGGCTGAGGTTGGTTTGGACACTGAAGCTTTCTTT. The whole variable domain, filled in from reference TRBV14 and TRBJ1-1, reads EAGVTQFPSHSVIEKGQTVTLRCDPISGHDNLYWYRRVMGKEIKFLLHFVKESKQDESGMPNNRFLAERTGGTYSTLKVQPAELEDSGVYFCASSQTAEVGLDTEAFFGQGTRLTVV.

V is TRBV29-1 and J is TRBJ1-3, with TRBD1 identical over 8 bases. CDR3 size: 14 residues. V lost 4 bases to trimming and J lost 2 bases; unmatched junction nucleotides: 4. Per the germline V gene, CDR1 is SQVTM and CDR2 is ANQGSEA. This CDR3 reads CSVVTRGPGNTIYF. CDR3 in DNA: TGCAGCGTTGTGACCAGGGGGCCTGGAAACACCATATATTTT.

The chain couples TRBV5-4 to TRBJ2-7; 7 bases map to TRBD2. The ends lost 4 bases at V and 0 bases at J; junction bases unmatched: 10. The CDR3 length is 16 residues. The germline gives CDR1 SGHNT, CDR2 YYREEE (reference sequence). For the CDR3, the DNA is TGTGCCAGCAGCACCGACACGGCGGGAGTCTCCTACGAGCAGTACTTC. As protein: CASSTDTAGVSYEQYF. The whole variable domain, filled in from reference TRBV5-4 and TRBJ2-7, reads ETGVTQSPTHLIKTRGQQVTLRCSSQSGHNTVSWYQQALGQGPQFIFQYYREEENGRGNFPPRFSGLQFPNYSSELNVNALELDDSALYLCASSTDTAGVSYEQYFGPGTRLTVT.

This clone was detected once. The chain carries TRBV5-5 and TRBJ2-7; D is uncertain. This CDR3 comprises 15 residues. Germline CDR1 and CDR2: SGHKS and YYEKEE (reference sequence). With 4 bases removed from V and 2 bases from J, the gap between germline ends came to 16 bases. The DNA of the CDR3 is TGTGCCAGCAGCCTGGGGTCGCGATTAGCCTACGAGCAGTACTTC. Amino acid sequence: CASSLGSRLAYEQYF.

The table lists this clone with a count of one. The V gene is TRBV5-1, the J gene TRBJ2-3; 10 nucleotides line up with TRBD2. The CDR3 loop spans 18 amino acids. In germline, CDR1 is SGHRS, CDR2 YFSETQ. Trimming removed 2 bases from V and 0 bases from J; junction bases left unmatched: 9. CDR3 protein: CASSFWTSGLSSTDTQYF. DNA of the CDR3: TGCGCCAGCAGCTTCTGGACTAGCGGTCTCAGTAGCACAGATACGCAGTATTTT.

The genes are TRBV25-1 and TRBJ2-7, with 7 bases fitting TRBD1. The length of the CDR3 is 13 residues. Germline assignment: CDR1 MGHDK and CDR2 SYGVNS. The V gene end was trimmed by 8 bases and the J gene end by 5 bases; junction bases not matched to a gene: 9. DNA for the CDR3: TGTGCCAGCCGCCTTCCCGACAGGGACGAGCAGTACTTC. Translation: CASRLPDRDEQYF.

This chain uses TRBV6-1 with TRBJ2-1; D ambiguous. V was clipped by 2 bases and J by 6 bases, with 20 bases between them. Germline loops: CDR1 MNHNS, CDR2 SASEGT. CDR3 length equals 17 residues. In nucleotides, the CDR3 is TGTGCCAGCAGTGAACCCGCCCTAGTCCCCCAGTCCAATGAGCAGTTCTTC. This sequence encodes CASSEPALVPQSNEQFF.

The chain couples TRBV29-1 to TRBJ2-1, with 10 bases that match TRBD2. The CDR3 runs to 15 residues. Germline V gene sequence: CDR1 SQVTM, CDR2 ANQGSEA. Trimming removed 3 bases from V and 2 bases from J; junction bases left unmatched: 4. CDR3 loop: CSVDQSGRAYNEQFF. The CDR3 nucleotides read TGCAGCGTTGATCAGAGCGGGAGGGCCTACAATGAGCAGTTCTTC.

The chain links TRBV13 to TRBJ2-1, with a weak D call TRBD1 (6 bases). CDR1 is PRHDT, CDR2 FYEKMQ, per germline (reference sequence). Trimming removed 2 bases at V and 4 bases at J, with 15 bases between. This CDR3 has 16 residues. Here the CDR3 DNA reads TGTGCCAGCAGCTTAAAGTATCGGACAGTGTACAATGAGCAGTTCTTC. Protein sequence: CASSLKYRTVYNEQFF.

As DNA, the CDR3 is TGTGCCTGGAGTCCAAGGACTAGCGGGTCCTACGAGCAGTACTTC. This encodes CAWSPRTSGSYEQYF. The rearrangement joins TRBV30 to TRBJ2-7; TRBD2 agrees at 11 bases. With 2 bases clipped from V and 1 base from J, the junction kept 4 bases outside the gene matches. CDR1 and CDR2 from the germline V gene are GTSNPN and SVGIG (reference sequence). This CDR3 has 15 amino acids.

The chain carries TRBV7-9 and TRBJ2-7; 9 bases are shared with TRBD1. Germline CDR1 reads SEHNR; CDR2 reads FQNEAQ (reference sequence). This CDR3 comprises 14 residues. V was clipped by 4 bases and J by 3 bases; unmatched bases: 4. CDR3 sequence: CASSSDRGFYEQYF. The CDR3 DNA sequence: TGTGCCAGCAGCTCAGACAGGGGGTTCTACGAGCAGTACTTC. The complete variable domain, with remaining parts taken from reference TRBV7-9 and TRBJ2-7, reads DTGVSQNPRHKITKRGQNVTFRCDPISEHNRLYWYRQTLGQGPEFLTYFQNEAQLEKSRLLSDRFSAERPKGSFSTLEIQRTEQGDSAMYLCASSSDRGFYEQYFGPGTRLTVT.

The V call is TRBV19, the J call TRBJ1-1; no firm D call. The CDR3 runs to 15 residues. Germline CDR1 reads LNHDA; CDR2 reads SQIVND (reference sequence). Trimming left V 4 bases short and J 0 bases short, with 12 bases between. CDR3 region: CASSSNVGMNTEAFF. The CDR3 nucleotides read TGTGCCAGTAGTAGCAATGTGGGGATGAACACTGAAGCTTTCTTT. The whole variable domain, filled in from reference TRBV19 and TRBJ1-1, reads DGGITQSPKYLFRKEGQNVTLSCEQNLNHDAMYWYRQDPGQGLRLIYYSQIVNDFQKGDIAEGYSVSREKKESFPLTVTSAQKNPTAFYLCASSSNVGMNTEAFFGQGTRLTVV.

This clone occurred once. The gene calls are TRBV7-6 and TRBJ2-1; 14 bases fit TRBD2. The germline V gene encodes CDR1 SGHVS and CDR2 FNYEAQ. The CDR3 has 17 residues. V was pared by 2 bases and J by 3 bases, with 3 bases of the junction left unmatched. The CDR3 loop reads CASSLTGTSGSYNEQFF. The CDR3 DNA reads TGTGCCAGCAGCTTAACCGGGACTAGCGGGAGCTACAATGAGCAGTTCTTC.

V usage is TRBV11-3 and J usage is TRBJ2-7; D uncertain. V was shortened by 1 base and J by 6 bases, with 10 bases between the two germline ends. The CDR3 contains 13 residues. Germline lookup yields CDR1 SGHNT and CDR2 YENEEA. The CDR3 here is CASSLGTPAEQYF. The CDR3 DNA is TGTGCCAGCAGCTTAGGCACACCTGCCGAGCAGTACTTC.

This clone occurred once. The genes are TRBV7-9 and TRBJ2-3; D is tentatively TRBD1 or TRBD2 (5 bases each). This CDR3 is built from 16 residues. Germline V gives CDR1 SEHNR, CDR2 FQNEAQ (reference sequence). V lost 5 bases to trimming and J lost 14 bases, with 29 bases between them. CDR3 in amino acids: CASSVHNEPGTLFGYF. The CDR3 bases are TGTGCCAGCAGCGTCCACAATGAACCCGGGACCCTCTTCGGGTATTTT. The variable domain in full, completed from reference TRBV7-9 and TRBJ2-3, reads DTGVSQNPRHKITKRGQNVTFRCDPISEHNRLYWYRQTLGQGPEFLTYFQNEAQLEKSRLLSDRFSAERPKGSFSTLEIQRTEQGDSAMYLCASSVHNEPGTLFGYFGPGTRLTVL.

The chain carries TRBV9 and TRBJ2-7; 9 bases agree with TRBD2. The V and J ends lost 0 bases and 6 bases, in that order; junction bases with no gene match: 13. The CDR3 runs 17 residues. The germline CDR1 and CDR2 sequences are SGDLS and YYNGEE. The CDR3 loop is CASSVDPTGTSPSEQYF. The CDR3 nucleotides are TGTGCCAGCAGCGTAGATCCTACCGGGACTAGCCCCTCCGAGCAGTACTTC.